One sample yielded the 19 T cell receptor beta chains listed below, sequenced in a study of blood T cell repertoires in COVID-19 (dated by TCRdb to 2019 to 2021). The library was produced with the immunoSEQ multiplex PCR assay. TCRdb limited this immuneACCESS table to in-frame rearrangements with V and J called. A share of clones is missing; checked studies link under half to unresolved V genes, and the rest is unexplained. Present in this sample are about 180,000 clones, about 81% of which were seen just once. The ten largest account for about an eighth of the sample. The specimen sequenced was peripheral blood. These receptors were taken from a woman older than 75 with COVID-19, enrolled during active disease.

The rearrangement uses TRBV5-8 and TRBJ2-2; D is unresolved. Trimming stripped 2 bases from V and 1 base from J, with 6 bases between. Germline assignment: CDR1 SGHTS and CDR2 YDEGEE. There are 14 residues in the CDR3. CDR3 amino acids: CASSLAGNTGELFF. The DNA of the CDR3 is TGTGCCAGCAGCTTAGCAGGGAACACCGGGGAGCTGTTTTTT.

The gene calls are TRBV28 and TRBJ2-3, with 9 bases lining up with TRBD2. The CDR3 has 18 amino acids. The germline V gene has CDR1 MDHEN and CDR2 SYDVKM. Unmatched junction bases numbered 11, after V lost 1 base and J lost 3 bases. In DNA, the CDR3 is TGTGCCAGCAGTTTATACGCGGGAGGGCCTGGATCGACAGATACGCAGTATTTT. Translating it yields CASSLYAGGPGSTDTQYF. Filled out from reference TRBV28 and TRBJ2-3, the complete variable domain reads DVKVTQSSRYLVKRTGEKVFLECVQDMDHENMFWYRQDPGLGLRLIYFSYDVKMKEKGDIPEGYSVSREKKERFSLILESASTNQTSMYLCASSLYAGGPGSTDTQYFGPGTRLTVL.

The CDR3 nucleotides read TGTGCCAGCAGTAGCCGGAGGAGCGGGGGCTACGAGCAGTACTTC. This codes for CASSSRRSGGYEQYF. The V gene is TRBV6-2 or TRBV6-3, the J gene TRBJ2-7, with 8 bases lining up with TRBD2. The germline V gene has CDR1 MNHEY and CDR2 SVGEGT. The CDR3 totals 15 residues. J lost 3 bases, V lost 5 bases, and 9 bases had no gene match.

The chain is built from TRBV15 and TRBJ2-1; 8 nucleotides agree with TRBD1. The CDR3 runs 15 residues. The germline V gene encodes CDR1 LNHNV and CDR2 YYDKDF (reference sequence). J gave up 8 bases and V 4 bases, and 10 bases lay outside the gene matches. CDR3 residues: CATSTRQGPGDEQFF. The CDR3 region has the DNA TGTGCCACCAGCACCAGACAGGGGCCAGGAGATGAGCAGTTCTTC.

This clone came up many times. CDR3 amino acids: CASSMTLNYGYTF. The CDR3 coding sequence is TGTGCCAGTAGTATGACACTTAACTATGGCTACACCTTC. This chain connects TRBV19 to TRBJ1-2, with D hard to call. This CDR3 has 13 amino acids. The V gene's germline CDR1 is LNHDA and CDR2 SQIVND (reference sequence). Trimming took 3 bases from V and 1 from J, leaving 6 bases between them. The full variable domain, its missing parts supplied by reference TRBV19 and TRBJ1-2, is DGGITQSPKYLFRKEGQNVTLSCEQNLNHDAMYWYRQDPGQGLRLIYYSQIVNDFQKGDIAEGYSVSREKKESFPLTVTSAQKNPTAFYLCASSMTLNYGYTFGSGTRLTVV.

The chain combines TRBV13 with TRBJ1-6; no clear D gene. CDR3 length: 12 residues. The V end lost 3 bases, the J end lost 8 bases, and 5 bases lay between the germline ends. Germline assignment: CDR1 PRHDT and CDR2 FYEKMQ (reference sequence). CDR3 DNA: TGTGCCAGCAGCTTGGCCGATTCACCCCTCCACTTT. Its protein product is CASSLADSPLHF.

The V call is TRBV19, the J call TRBJ1-5, with D tentatively TRBD1 (5 bases). The CDR3 sequence is 14 residues long. Trimming shortened V by 7 bases and J by 4 bases, and 14 bases separated the two germline ends. Germline V gene lookup returns CDR1 LNHDA and CDR2 SQIVND (reference sequence). The DNA of the CDR3 is TGTGCCAGTACCCAAGGACAAAATAATCAGCCCCAGCATTTT. It is translated as CASTQGQNNQPQHF.

V gene TRBV7-9 combines with J gene TRBJ1-6; TRBD1 might be the D (5 bases). The length of the CDR3 is 17 residues. Per germline, CDR1 SEHNR and CDR2 FQNEAQ (reference sequence). Trimming shortened V by 4 bases and J by 8 bases, and 21 bases separated the two germline ends. The CDR3 nucleotides read TGTGCCAGCAGCTCTTCCGGGACCCGGGGGTTTGATTCACCCCTCCACTTT. It codes for CASSSSGTRGFDSPLHF.

The chain uses TRBV29-1 and TRBJ2-3, with D unresolved. Per the germline V gene, CDR1 is SQVTM and CDR2 is ANQGSEA. CDR3 size: 13 residues. V lost 5 bases and J 2 bases, leaving 11 bases between the germline ends. The DNA of the CDR3 is TGCAGCGTTCGGGTCCTCACCACAGATACGCAGTATTTT. Translation: CSVRVLTTDTQYF.

V and J are TRBV21-1 and TRBJ2-6; the D call TRBD2 from the table was never checked on the DNA. TRBV21-1 is recorded as a pseudogene. The CDR3 is made up of 18 amino acids. Here the CDR3 DNA reads TGTGCCAGCAGCAATCAAAGCCGCCGCGGATCTGGGGCCAACGTCCTGACTTTC. Translated: CASSNQSRRGSGANVLTF.

Of note for this clone: The sample holds other DNA sequences that translate to the same CDR3. The chain uses TRBV7-3 and TRBJ2-5; 13 positions agree with TRBD2. The CDR3 has 14 residues. V gave up 5 bases and J gave up 5 bases; unmatched junction bases: 2. Germline V lookup: CDR1 SGHTA, CDR2 FQGTGA. CDR3 coding DNA: TGTGCCAGCAGCCGACTAGCGGGGGGTGAGACCCAGTACTTC. It encodes CASSRLAGGETQYF.

The chain has TRBV6-5 and TRBJ2-1; 11 bases match TRBD1. Germline trimming cut 6 bases from V and 6 bases from J; bases unmatched to any gene: 4. The CDR3 runs to 14 residues. CDR1 and CDR2 (germline): MNHEY, SVGAGI. The CDR3 loop reads CASSRDRGTNEQFF. Here the CDR3 DNA reads TGTGCCAGCAGCCGGGACAGGGGGACCAATGAGCAGTTCTTC.

The chain has TRBV28 and TRBJ2-7; 8 nucleotides align to TRBD2. The ends lost 4 bases at V and 3 bases at J; junction bases unmatched: 8. The CDR3 has 15 residues. Per germline, CDR1 MDHEN and CDR2 SYDVKM. CDR3 region: CASSSLLAEDYEQYF. DNA of the CDR3: TGTGCCAGCAGTTCGTTACTAGCGGAGGACTACGAGCAGTACTTC.

The sample holds a few counts of this clone. The V gene is TRBV27, the J gene TRBJ2-1; possible D gene TRBD2, 7 bases. The CDR3 has 15 amino acids. Trimming stripped 1 base from V and 3 bases from J, with 10 bases between. The germline V gene has CDR1 MNHEY and CDR2 SMNVEV (reference sequence). This CDR3 is CASSLWGGYYNEQFF. The CDR3 nucleotides are TGTGCCAGCAGTTTATGGGGGGGCTACTACAATGAGCAGTTCTTC.

In this sample, this clone turned up a few times. V gene TRBV20-1 combines with J gene TRBJ2-7; D possibly corresponds to TRBD1 (7 bases). Germline assignment: CDR1 DFQATT and CDR2 SNEGSKA (reference sequence). The CDR3 contains 11 residues. Deletions cut 5 bases from V and 5 bases from J, with 10 bases between. This CDR3 reads CSAGGTDEQYF. CDR3 sequence (DNA): TGCAGTGCTGGCGGGACAGACGAGCAGTACTTC.

This chain uses TRBV29-1 with TRBJ1-2; TRBD1 agrees at 10 bases. Germline V gene sequence: CDR1 SQVTM, CDR2 ANQGSEA. The V segment lost 0 bases and the J segment 12 bases; nucleotides outside the gene matches: 7. CDR3 length equals 13 residues. The CDR3 is CSVEDFGTGENTF. The CDR3 DNA reads TGCAGCGTTGAAGATTTCGGGACAGGGGAGAACACCTTC.

This rearrangement joins TRBV3-1 (or the pseudogene TRBV3-2) to TRBJ2-7; perhaps TRBD1 as D (5 bases). Trimming stripped 1 base from V and 6 bases from J, with 16 bases between. This CDR3 comprises 15 residues. In germline, CDR1 is LGHDT, CDR2 YNNKEL (reference sequence). CDR3 DNA: TGTGCCAGCAGCCAAGGGACAATAATTCACCCCGAGCAGTACTTC. Translated: CASSQGTIIHPEQYF.

The V call is TRBV7-2, the J call TRBJ2-7; 14 bases are shared with TRBD2. Looked up from germline, CDR1 is SGHTA and CDR2 is FQGNSA. Trimming at V came to 1 base and at J to 5 bases, leaving 4 bases not matched to a gene. The CDR3 is 16 amino acids. The CDR3: CASSLVGLAGVHEQYF. The CDR3 nucleotides are TGTGCCAGCAGCTTAGTGGGACTAGCGGGAGTCCACGAGCAGTACTTC. The whole variable domain, filled in from reference TRBV7-2 and TRBJ2-7, reads GAGVSQSPSNKVTEKGKDVELRCDPISGHTALYWYRQSLGQGLEFLIYFQGNSAPDKSGLPSDRFSAERTGGSVSTLTIQRTQQEDSAVYLCASSLVGLAGVHEQYFGPGTRLTVT.

This clone was seen a few times. The V gene is TRBV11-2, the J gene TRBJ2-7, with TRBD1 identical over 10 bases. The CDR3 extends over 14 amino acids. Trimming removed 2 bases from V and 7 bases from J; junction bases left unmatched: 5. Per germline, CDR1 SGHAT and CDR2 FQNNGV. This CDR3 reads CASSLSDRGLEQYF. DNA of the CDR3: TGTGCCAGCAGCTTAAGCGACAGGGGGCTTGAGCAGTACTTC.